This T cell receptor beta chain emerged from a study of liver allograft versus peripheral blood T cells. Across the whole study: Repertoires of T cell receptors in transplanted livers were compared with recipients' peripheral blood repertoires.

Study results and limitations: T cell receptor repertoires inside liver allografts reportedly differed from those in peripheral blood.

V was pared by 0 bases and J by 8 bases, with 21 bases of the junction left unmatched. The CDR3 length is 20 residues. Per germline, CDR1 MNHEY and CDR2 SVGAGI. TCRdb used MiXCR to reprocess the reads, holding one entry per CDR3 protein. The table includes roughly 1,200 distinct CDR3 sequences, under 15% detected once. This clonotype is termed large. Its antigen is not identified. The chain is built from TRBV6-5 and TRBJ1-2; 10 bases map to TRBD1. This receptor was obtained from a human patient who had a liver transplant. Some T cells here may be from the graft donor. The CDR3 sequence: CASSYSSLGARVGQGNGYTF. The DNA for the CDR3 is TGTGCCAGCAGTTACTCGTCCTTGGGGGCAAGAGTGGGACAGGGGAACGGCTACACCTTC.